The TCR beta chain under discussion was sequenced for a study of PD-1 blockade in mismatch repair-deficient tumors. Across the study: Enrolled about 2013-2017, patients had progressing, pretreated mismatch repair-deficient cancers of 12 to 13 types. Findings of the study overall: After pembrolizumab, tumor-resident clones rose rapidly, then generally contracted before radiologic responses.

This table comes from immunoSEQ multiplex PCR, and its TCRdb copy is limited to in-frame clones, with some not included. The repertoire holds some 17,000 clones, with 75% to 90% as singletons. Every patient had mismatch repair deficiency by PCR or immunohistochemistry. The TCR-sequenced patients were a few responders to pembrolizumab. This clone was detected once. Its cognate antigen is unknown. CDR3 length: 13 amino acids. Trimming shortened V by 6 bases and J by 4 bases, and 10 bases separated the two germline ends. Germline V gene sequence: CDR1 MDHEN, CDR2 SYDVKM. The clonotype was recovered from an adult with mismatch repair-deficient cancer. The V call is TRBV28, the J call TRBJ1-5, with a weak D call TRBD1 (5 bases). This specimen was PBMCs, taken less than 25 weeks after starting pembrolizumab. The CDR3 loop is CASSGTQNQPQHF. CDR3 DNA: TGTGCCAGCAGCGGGACTCAAAATCAGCCCCAGCATTTT.